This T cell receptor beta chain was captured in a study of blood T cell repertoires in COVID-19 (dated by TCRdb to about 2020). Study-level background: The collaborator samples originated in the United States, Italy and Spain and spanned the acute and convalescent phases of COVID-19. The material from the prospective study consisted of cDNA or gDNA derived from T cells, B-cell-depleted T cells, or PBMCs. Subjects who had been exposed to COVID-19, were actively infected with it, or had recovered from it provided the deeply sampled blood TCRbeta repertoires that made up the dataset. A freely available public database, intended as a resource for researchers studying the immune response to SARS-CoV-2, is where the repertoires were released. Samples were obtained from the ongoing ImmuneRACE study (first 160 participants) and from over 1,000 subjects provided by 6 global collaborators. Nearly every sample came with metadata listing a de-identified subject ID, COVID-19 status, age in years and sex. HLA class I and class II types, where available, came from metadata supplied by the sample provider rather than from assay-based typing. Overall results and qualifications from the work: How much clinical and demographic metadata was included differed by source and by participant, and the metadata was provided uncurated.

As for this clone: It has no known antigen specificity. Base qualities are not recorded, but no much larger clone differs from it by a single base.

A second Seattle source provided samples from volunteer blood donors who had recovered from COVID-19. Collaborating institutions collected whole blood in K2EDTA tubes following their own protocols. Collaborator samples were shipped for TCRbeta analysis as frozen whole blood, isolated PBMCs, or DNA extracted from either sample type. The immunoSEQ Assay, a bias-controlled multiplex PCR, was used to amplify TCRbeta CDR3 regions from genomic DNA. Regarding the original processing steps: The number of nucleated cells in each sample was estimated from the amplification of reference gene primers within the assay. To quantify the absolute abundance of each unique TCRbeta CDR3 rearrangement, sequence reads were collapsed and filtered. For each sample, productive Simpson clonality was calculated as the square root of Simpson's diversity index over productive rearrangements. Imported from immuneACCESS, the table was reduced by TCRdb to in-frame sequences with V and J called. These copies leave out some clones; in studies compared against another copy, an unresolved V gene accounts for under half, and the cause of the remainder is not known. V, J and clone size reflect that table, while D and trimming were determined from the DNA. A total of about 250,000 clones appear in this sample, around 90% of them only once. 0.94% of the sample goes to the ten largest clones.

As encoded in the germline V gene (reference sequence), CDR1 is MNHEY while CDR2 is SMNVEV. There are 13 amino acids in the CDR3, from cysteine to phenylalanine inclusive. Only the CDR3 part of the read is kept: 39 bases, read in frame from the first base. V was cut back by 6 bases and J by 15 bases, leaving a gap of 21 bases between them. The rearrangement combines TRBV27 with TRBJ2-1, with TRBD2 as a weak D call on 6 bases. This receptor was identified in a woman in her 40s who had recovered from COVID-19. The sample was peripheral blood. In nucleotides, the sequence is TGTGCCAGCAGCCCCCGGGAGCTTTTACCACGGTTCTTC. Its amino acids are CASSPRELLPRFF.